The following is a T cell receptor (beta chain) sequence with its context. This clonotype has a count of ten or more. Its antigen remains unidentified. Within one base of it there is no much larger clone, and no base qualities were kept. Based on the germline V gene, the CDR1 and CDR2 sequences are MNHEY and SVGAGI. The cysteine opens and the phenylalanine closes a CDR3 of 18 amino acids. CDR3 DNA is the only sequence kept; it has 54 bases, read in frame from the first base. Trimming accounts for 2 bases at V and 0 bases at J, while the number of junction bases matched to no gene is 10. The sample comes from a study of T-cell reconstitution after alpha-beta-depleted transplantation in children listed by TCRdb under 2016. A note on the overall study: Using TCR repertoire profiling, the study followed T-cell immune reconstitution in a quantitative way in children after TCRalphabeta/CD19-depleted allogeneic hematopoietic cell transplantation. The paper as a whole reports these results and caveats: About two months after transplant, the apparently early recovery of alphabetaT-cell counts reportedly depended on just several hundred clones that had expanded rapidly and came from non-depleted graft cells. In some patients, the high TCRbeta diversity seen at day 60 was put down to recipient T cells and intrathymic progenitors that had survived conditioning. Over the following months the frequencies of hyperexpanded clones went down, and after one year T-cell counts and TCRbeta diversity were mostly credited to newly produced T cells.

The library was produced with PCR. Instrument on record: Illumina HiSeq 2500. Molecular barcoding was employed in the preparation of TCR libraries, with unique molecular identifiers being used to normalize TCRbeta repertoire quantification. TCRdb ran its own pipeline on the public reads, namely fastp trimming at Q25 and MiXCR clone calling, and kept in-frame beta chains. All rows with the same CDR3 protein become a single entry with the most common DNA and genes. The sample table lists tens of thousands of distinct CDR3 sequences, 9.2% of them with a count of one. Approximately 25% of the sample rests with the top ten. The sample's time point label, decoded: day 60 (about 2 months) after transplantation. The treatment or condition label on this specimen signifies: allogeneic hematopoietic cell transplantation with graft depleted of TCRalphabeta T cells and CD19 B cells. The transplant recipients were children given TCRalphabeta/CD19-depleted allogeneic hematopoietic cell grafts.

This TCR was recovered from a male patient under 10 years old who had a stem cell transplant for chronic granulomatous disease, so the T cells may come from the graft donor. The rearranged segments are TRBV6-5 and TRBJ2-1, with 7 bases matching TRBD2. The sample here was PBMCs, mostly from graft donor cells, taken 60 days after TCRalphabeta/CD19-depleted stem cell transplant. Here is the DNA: TGTGCCAGCAGTTACACGGTGGGGCGGGGGAGCTCCTACAATGAGCAGTTCTTC. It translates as CASSYTVGRGSSYNEQFF.